These 21 T cell receptor beta chains came from one sample sequenced in a study of CD8+ T cells in alopecia areata. Regarding treatment: oral pan-JAK inhibitor, 5-10 mg twice daily. Sequencing used cDNA as its template, made by extracting RNA and reverse transcribing it. Assay used: immunoSEQ multiplex PCR; TCRdb lists only in-frame clones, some missing. The repertoire includes about 190,000 clones, roughly 64% of them detected once, and 10% to 15% sits in the top ten. This specimen consisted of CD8+ T cells sorted from blood, obtained at week 24, from a patient treated with tofacitinib. The origin of the receptors is a human donor with alopecia areata.

This chain joins TRBV6-6 and TRBJ1-5; perhaps TRBD1 as D (6 bases). Trimming took off 8 bases at V and 7 bases at J, with 24 bases between the two ends. Looked up from germline, CDR1 is MNHNY and CDR2 is SVGAGI (reference sequence). CDR3 length: 16 amino acids. The CDR3 sequence is CASAQKWIGGAQPQHF. The CDR3 DNA follows: TGTGCCAGCGCTCAAAAATGGATCGGGGGGGCCCAGCCCCAGCATTTT.

The V call is TRBV7-9, the J call TRBJ2-5; D perhaps matches TRBD2 (6 bases). V lost 1 base and J 10 bases, leaving 7 bases between the germline ends. This CDR3 comprises 11 residues. CDR1 is SEHNR and CDR2 is FQNEAQ in the germline V gene (reference sequence). The CDR3 loop reads CASSLGDFQYF. The CDR3 nucleotides read TGTGCCAGCAGCTTAGGGGACTTCCAGTACTTC. Full variable domain (missing parts from reference TRBV7-9 and TRBJ2-5): DTGVSQNPRHKITKRGQNVTFRCDPISEHNRLYWYRQTLGQGPEFLTYFQNEAQLEKSRLLSDRFSAERPKGSFSTLEIQRTEQGDSAMYLCASSLGDFQYFGPGTRLLVL.

Here the CDR3 DNA reads TGTGCCAGCAGTTCGGGACAGGGGTTTGGGGATACGCAGTATTTT. Translated: CASSSGQGFGDTQYF. The chain links TRBV6-6 to TRBJ2-3, with TRBD1 matching over 10 bases. V gave up 4 bases and J gave up 6 bases; unmatched junction bases: 7. CDR3 length equals 15 residues. CDR1 and CDR2 from the germline V gene are MNHNY and SVGAGI (reference sequence).

The chain has TRBV19 and TRBJ1-5, with D possibly matching TRBD1 (5 bases). V lost 4 bases, J lost 2 bases, and 12 bases lay in between. Per germline, CDR1 LNHDA and CDR2 SQIVND (reference sequence). The CDR3 consists of 15 residues. CDR3 region: CASSKFGGGNQPQHF. Written as DNA, the CDR3 is TGTGCCAGTAGTAAATTTGGGGGTGGCAATCAGCCCCAGCATTTT.

The CDR3 region has the DNA TGCAGCGTTGAGGGGGTAGGAAACACCATATATTTT. This translates into CSVEGVGNTIYF. The chain is built from TRBV29-1 and TRBJ1-3; TRBD1 is a possible D gene (5 bases). Trimming left V 3 bases short and J 4 bases short, with 7 bases between. The CDR3 is made up of 12 amino acids. Per germline, CDR1 SQVTM and CDR2 ANQGSEA.

The V gene is TRBV9, the J gene TRBJ1-1; D is possibly TRBD1 (5 bases). CDR1 is SGDLS and CDR2 is YYNGEE in the germline V gene. This CDR3 spans 17 amino acids. V lost 0 bases and J 4 bases, leaving 19 bases between the germline ends. CDR3 residues: CASSVASWTGRGTEAFF. In DNA, the CDR3 is TGTGCCAGCAGCGTAGCCAGTTGGACGGGACGGGGCACTGAAGCTTTCTTT.

This chain links TRBV30 with TRBJ2-5, with D unclear. CDR3 length: 10 amino acids. CDR1 GTSNPN and CDR2 SVGIG come from the germline V gene (reference sequence). With 5 bases removed from V and 6 bases from J, the gap between germline ends came to 7 bases. CDR3 DNA: TGTGCCTGGGGTCAGAAGACCCAGTACTTC. This encodes CAWGQKTQYF.

The chain uses TRBV27 and TRBJ2-7; D is unresolved. CDR3 length equals 13 residues. V was clipped by 5 bases and J by 1 base, with 9 bases between them. Germline lookup yields CDR1 MNHEY and CDR2 SMNVEV (reference sequence). CDR3 sequence reads: CASSGDGSYEQYF. The CDR3 DNA follows: TGTGCCAGCAGTGGCGACGGATCCTACGAGCAGTACTTC.

This clone is a singleton in its sample. V gene TRBV7-9 combines with J gene TRBJ2-7; D could derive from TRBD1 or TRBD2 (5 bases each). The CDR3 runs 17 residues. Germline assignment: CDR1 SEHNR and CDR2 FQNEAQ (reference sequence). V lost 4 bases and J lost 0, with 19 bases in between. CDR3 sequence reads: CASSWGSQTVSSYEQYF. The CDR3, as DNA: TGTGCCAGCAGCTGGGGGAGTCAGACAGTTAGCTCCTACGAGCAGTACTTC. Full variable domain (rest looked up from reference TRBV7-9 and TRBJ2-7): DTGVSQNPRHKITKRGQNVTFRCDPISEHNRLYWYRQTLGQGPEFLTYFQNEAQLEKSRLLSDRFSAERPKGSFSTLEIQRTEQGDSAMYLCASSWGSQTVSSYEQYFGPGTRLTVT.

The chain carries TRBV7-2 and TRBJ1-5, with D unclear. This CDR3 region has 13 residues. Trimming left V 2 bases short and J 1 base short, with 3 bases between. The germline V gene encodes CDR1 SGHTA and CDR2 FQGNSA. The CDR3 DNA follows: TGTGCCAGCAGCTTATGGAGCAATCAGCCCCAGCATTTT. Its protein product is CASSLWSNQPQHF.

The chain recombines TRBV11-2 with TRBJ1-1, with no clear D. Germline loops: CDR1 SGHAT, CDR2 FQNNGV. This CDR3 is 12 amino acids long. Trimming pared 5 bases from V and 5 bases from J, leaving 9 bases between. DNA for the CDR3: TGTGCCAGCAGCCCGGGGAATACTGAAGCTTTCTTT. This codes for CASSPGNTEAFF. Variable domain in full (rest from reference TRBV11-2 and TRBJ1-1): EAGVAQSPRYKIIEKRQSVAFWCNPISGHATLYWYQQILGQGPKLLIQFQNNGVVDDSQLPKDRFSAERLKGVDSTLKIQPAKLEDSAVYLCASSPGNTEAFFGQGTRLTVV.

J is TRBJ1-1 and V is TRBV6-1; the D is unclear. The germline gives CDR1 MNHNS, CDR2 SASEGT. The CDR3 is 12 amino acids. V shed 4 bases and J shed 7 bases, with 10 bases lying between them. The CDR3 coding sequence is TGTGCCAGCAGTGTAATGGGAGGTGAAGCTTTCTTT. Amino acid sequence: CASSVMGGEAFF.

This clone was found a few times. The chain recombines TRBV14 with TRBJ2-3, with D unclear. Trimming removed 3 bases from V and 3 bases from J, with 16 bases in between. Germline CDR1 is SGHDN and CDR2 is FVKESK. CDR3 size: 16 residues. CDR3 DNA: TGTGCCAGCAGCCACGCCGAGGTGAGGATGACAGATACGCAGTATTTT. This translates into CASSHAEVRMTDTQYF.

This chain connects TRBV9 to TRBJ2-7; 7 bases map to TRBD2. Trimming took 0 bases from V and 3 from J; bases not matched to a gene: 6. CDR1 and CDR2 (germline): SGDLS, YYNGEE. The CDR3 is made up of 15 amino acids. As DNA, the CDR3 is TGTGCCAGCAGCGTAGCCGGGACTAACATCTACGAGCAGTACTTC. Translation: CASSVAGTNIYEQYF.

This clone was detected only a few times. V and J are TRBV7-2 and TRBJ2-3; D is undetermined. Trimming left V 11 bases short and J 2 bases short, with 11 bases between. The germline gives CDR1 SGHTA, CDR2 FQGNSA. This CDR3 contains 12 residues. The CDR3 loop is CAGKSATDTQYF. The DNA of the CDR3 is TGTGCCGGGAAATCGGCCACAGATACGCAGTATTTT.

This clone appeared a few times. CDR3 residues: CSVGTAGETQYF. CDR3 nucleotides: TGCAGCGTCGGGACAGCTGGAGAGACCCAGTACTTC. V and J are TRBV29-1 and TRBJ2-5; 7 bases fit TRBD1. This CDR3 is 12 amino acids long. Trimming removed 6 bases from V and 4 bases from J; junction bases left unmatched: 5. Germline-derived CDR1 and CDR2 are SQVTM and ANQGSEA.

V gene TRBV27 combines with J gene TRBJ2-7; weak D call: TRBD1 (6 bases). This CDR3 comprises 14 residues. V gave up 2 bases and J gave up 3 bases, with 11 bases separating them. Germline assignment: CDR1 MNHEY and CDR2 SMNVEV (reference sequence). The CDR3 protein is CASSLDPDSYEQYF. In DNA form, the CDR3 reads TGTGCCAGCAGTTTAGACCCGGACAGCTACGAGCAGTACTTC.

The chain has TRBV23-1 and TRBJ1-5, with no clear D. TRBV23-1 is reported as an ORF; its role is uncertain. V gave up 4 bases and J gave up 0 bases, with 7 bases separating them. The CDR3 runs 14 residues. The CDR3 loop is CASSLPPSNQPQHF. In DNA, the CDR3 is TGCGCCAGCAGTCTCCCTCCTAGCAATCAGCCCCAGCATTTT.

CDR3 in amino acids: CASSYGLAEETQYF. The CDR3 DNA reads TGTGCCAGCAGTTACGGGCTAGCGGAAGAGACCCAGTACTTC. The V call is TRBV6-5, the J call TRBJ2-5; 7 bases are a match to TRBD2. The CDR3 spans 14 residues. Germline CDR1 is MNHEY and CDR2 is SVGAGI. V shed 2 bases and J 3 bases; nucleotides not matched to a gene: 3.

The chain joins TRBV7-9 to TRBJ2-5; tentative D call: TRBD1 (5 bases). The germline V gene encodes CDR1 SEHNR and CDR2 FQNEAQ (reference sequence). V gave up 5 bases and J gave up 2 bases, with 12 bases separating them. The CDR3 is 14 amino acids. This CDR3 is CASSPRQTQETQYF. CDR3 coding DNA: TGTGCCAGCAGCCCGAGACAGACTCAAGAGACCCAGTACTTC.

The chain uses TRBV2 and TRBJ2-3; D is ambiguous. Germline values: CDR1 SNHLY, CDR2 FYNNEI. This CDR3 contains 14 residues. V lost 8 bases and J lost 0, with 12 bases in between. The CDR3 DNA sequence: TGTGCCAGCTTTCCAGAAACTAGCACAGATACGCAGTATTTT. This translates into CASFPETSTDTQYF. The whole variable domain, filled in from reference TRBV2 and TRBJ2-3, reads EPEVTQTPSHQVTQMGQEVILRCVPISNHLYFYWYRQILGQKVEFLVSFYNNEISEKSEIFDDQFSVERPDGSNFTLKIRSTKLEDSAMYFCASFPETSTDTQYFGPGTRLTVL.